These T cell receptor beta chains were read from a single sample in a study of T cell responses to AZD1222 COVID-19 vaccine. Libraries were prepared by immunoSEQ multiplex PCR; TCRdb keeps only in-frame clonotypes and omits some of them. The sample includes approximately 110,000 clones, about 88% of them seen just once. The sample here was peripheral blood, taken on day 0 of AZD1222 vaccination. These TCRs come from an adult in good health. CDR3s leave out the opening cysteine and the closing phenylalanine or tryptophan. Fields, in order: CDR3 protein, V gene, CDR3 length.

ASSQDRRDRGAPNEKLF TRBV3-1/TRBV3-2 17
ASSLQTGIRANQPQH TRBV5-6 15
ASSLPGQSDRHEQY TRBV18 14
ASSQGQGAGELF TRBV4-3 12
ASRETGAFGQPQH TRBV19 13
ASSQASRNTEAF TRBV4-1 12
ASSPPVLAGKSYNEQF TRBV18 16
ATSRAANSPLH TRBV15 11
ATETGNSYNEQF TRBV5-4 12
ASSPSPPRSSNYGYT TRBV6-6 15
ASSFLNRGQNEQF TRBV5-5 13
ASSQDPRAPNYEQY TRBV4-3 14
ASESSRNEQF TRBV9 10
ASSLPVLSTGELF TRBV5-6 13
AISDGGEQF TRBV10-3 9
SVEKGIYGYT TRBV29-1 10
ASSVELAVNTGELF TRBV9 14
ASSQGFRGRTEAF TRBV3-1/TRBV3-2 13
SVEELGVAGELF TRBV29-1 12
ASSYPRVRNYNSPLH TRBV6-2/TRBV6-3 15
ASRGQALYEQY TRBV28 11
ASSPGGGVRTDTQY TRBV5-1 14
ASSDRTALQETQY TRBV2 13
SVDPSGILGTEAF TRBV29-1 13
ASSTGGSYNEQF TRBV7-3 12
ASSSTGGAAYEQY TRBV11-1 13
ASSEGMGGQPQH TRBV6-4 12
ASSLYGGGTNEKLF TRBV5-4 14
ASSDRRAGYGYT TRBV2 12
ASSLDRTMRTEAF TRBV7-9 13
AISDQGLNTGELF TRBV10-3 13
ASSPGQVGLAGGVDTQY TRBV5-1 17
ASSPPRGKLF TRBV28 10
ASSGGGGTYNSPLH TRBV9 14
ASSDPGRDEQY TRBV2 11
ASSSGTFQETQY TRBV7-2 12
ASSRDSPTNEKLF TRBV18 13
ASSFFGGSPGMNTEAF TRBV5-6 16
ASSEQGSGNTIY TRBV2 12
ASSLVGRQYGYT TRBV7-9 12
ASRPHQTRGYT TRBV14 11